This T cell receptor beta chain stems from a study of blood T cell repertoires in COVID-19. As for the study in general: T cells, B-cell-depleted T cells, or PBMCs supplied cDNA or gDNA.

This clone was picked up a small number of times. At the DNA level, this CDR3 is encoded by other sequences in the same sample as well. Only in-frame clones appear in the TCRdb table, and some are missing; sequencing was by immunoSEQ multiplex PCR. The sample includes 150,000 to 200,000 clones, 90% of them seen just once. The CDR3 is 14 residues long. Deletions cut 4 bases from V and 2 bases from J, with 12 bases between. Germline V gene lookup returns CDR1 SGHRS and CDR2 YFSETQ. Sequencing was performed on peripheral blood. The genes are TRBV5-1 and TRBJ1-1, with a tentative D call TRBD1 (5 bases). The receptor's source is a man aged 55 to 69 with active or convalescent COVID-19. CDR3 region: CASSPGTGNTEAFF. CDR3 in DNA: TGCGCCAGCAGCCCCGGGACTGGAAACACTGAAGCTTTCTTT. Combining the CDR3 with reference TRBV5-1 and TRBJ1-1 gives the whole variable domain KAGVTQTPRYLIKTRGQQVTLSCSPISGHRSVSWYQQTPGQGLQFLFEYFSETQRNKGNFPGRFSGRQFSNSRSEMNVSTLELGDSALYLCASSPGTGNTEAFFGQGTRLTVV.